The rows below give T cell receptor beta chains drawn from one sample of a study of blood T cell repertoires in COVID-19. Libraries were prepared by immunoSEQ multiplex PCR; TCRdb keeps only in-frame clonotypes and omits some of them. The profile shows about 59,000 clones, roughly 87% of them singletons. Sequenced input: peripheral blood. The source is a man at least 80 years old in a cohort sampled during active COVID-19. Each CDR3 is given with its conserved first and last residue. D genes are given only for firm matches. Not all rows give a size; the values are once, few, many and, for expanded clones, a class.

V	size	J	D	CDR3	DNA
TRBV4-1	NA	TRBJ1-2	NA	CASSQVKGGAGYGYTF	TGCGCCAGCAGCCAAGTCAAGGGGGGGGCTGGGTATGGCTACACCTTC
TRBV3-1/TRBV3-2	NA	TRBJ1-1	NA	CASSRRRAGDTEAFF	TGTGCCAGCAGCCGCCGACGGGCAGGGGACACTGAAGCTTTCTTT
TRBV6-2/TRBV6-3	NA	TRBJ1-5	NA	CASSWGEGNQPQHF	TGTGCCAGCAGTTGGGGGGAAGGCAATCAGCCCCAGCATTTT
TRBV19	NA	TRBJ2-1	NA	CASSIELIHEQFF	TGTGCCAGTAGTATAGAACTAATCCATGAGCAGTTCTTC
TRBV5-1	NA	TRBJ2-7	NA	CASSLRGIVSYEQYF	TGCGCCAGCAGCTTGCGCGGCATAGTATCCTACGAGCAGTACTTC
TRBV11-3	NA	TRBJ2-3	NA	CASSPGTDTQYF	TGTGCCAGCAGCCCAGGCACAGATACGCAGTATTTT
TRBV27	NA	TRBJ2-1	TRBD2	CASSAHLAGAGQQFF	TGTGCCAGCAGTGCCCACTTAGCGGGCGCCGGTCAGCAGTTCTTC
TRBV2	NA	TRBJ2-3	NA	CASSGADFDTQYF	TGTGCCAGCAGTGGGGCGGACTTCGATACGCAGTATTTT
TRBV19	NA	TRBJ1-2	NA	CASSIDLARSGIGGYTF	TGTGCCAGTAGTATAGATCTCGCCCGGTCCGGGATTGGGGGCTACACCTTC
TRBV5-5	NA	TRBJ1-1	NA	CASSLVQKNTEAFF	TGTGCCAGCAGCTTGGTACAGAAGAACACTGAAGCTTTCTTT
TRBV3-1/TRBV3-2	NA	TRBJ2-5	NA	CASSQREQIQETQYF	TGTGCCAGCAGCCAACGGGAACAGATCCAAGAGACCCAGTACTTC
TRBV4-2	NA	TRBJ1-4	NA	CASSQDPGPNEKLFF	TGTGCCAGCAGCCAAGACCCAGGGCCCAATGAAAAACTGTTTTTT
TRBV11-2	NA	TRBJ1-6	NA	CASSLYISNSPLHF	TGTGCCAGCAGCTTATACATTTCCAATTCACCCCTCCACTTT
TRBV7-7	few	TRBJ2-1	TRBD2	CASSRGLAGGGNEQFF	TGTGCCAGCAGCCGTGGACTAGCGGGGGGAGGGAATGAGCAGTTCTTC
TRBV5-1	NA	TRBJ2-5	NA	CASSSGGALPETQYF	TGCGCCAGCAGCTCTGGGGGGGCATTACCAGAGACCCAGTACTTC
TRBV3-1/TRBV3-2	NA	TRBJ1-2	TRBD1	CASSQFQNRGNYGYTF	TGTGCCAGCAGCCAATTCCAGAACAGGGGGAACTATGGCTACACCTTC
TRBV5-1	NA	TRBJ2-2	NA	CASSEGGSTGELFF	TGCGCCAGCAGTGAGGGGGGGAGCACCGGGGAGCTGTTTTTT
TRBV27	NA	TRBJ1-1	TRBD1	CASSWDRGSMNTEAFF	TGTGCCAGCAGTTGGGACAGGGGCAGCATGAACACTGAAGCTTTCTTT
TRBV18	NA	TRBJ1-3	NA	CASSPPGGGNTIYF	TGTGCCAGCTCACCACCGGGCGGGGGAAACACCATATATTTT
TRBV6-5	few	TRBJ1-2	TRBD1	CASSPYDRANGYTF	TGTGCCAGCAGCCCCTATGACAGGGCGAACGGCTACACCTTC
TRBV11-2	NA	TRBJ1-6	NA	CASSLEKSGLSYNSPLHF	TGTGCCAGCAGCTTAGAAAAATCAGGGCTCTCCTATAATTCACCCCTCCACTTT
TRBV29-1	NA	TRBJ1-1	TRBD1	CSVVTNRGGTEAFF	TGCAGCGTTGTTACGAACAGGGGGGGAACTGAAGCTTTCTTT
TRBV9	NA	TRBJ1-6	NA	CASSADTHNSPLHF	TGTGCCAGCAGCGCGGACACACATAATTCACCCCTCCACTTT
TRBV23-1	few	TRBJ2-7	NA	CASPNNWAGGEQYF	TGCGCCAGCCCTAACAATTGGGCAGGAGGCGAGCAGTACTTC
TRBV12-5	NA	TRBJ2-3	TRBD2	CASGTGLAGGSDTQYF	TGTGCTAGTGGCACGGGACTAGCGGGAGGGTCAGATACGCAGTATTTT
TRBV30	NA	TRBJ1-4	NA	CAWSGLGRATNEKLFF	TGTGCCTGGAGTGGGTTGGGGAGGGCTACTAATGAAAAACTGTTTTTT
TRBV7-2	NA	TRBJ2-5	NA	CASSFRALRQETQYF	TGTGCCAGCAGCTTCCGTGCTCTGAGGCAAGAGACCCAGTACTTC
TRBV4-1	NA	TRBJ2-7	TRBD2	CASSQWTSASSYEQYF	TGCGCCAGCAGCCAGTGGACTAGCGCCAGCTCCTACGAGCAGTACTTC
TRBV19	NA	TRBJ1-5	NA	CASSNRLQGGNQPQHF	TGTGCCAGTAGTAATCGACTCCAAGGAGGCAATCAGCCCCAGCATTTT
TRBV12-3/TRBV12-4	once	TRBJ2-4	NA	CASSLSGEYIQYF	TGTGCCAGCAGTTTATCAGGGGAATACATTCAGTACTTC
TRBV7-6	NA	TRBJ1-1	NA	CASSLVNSEAFF	TGTGCCAGCAGCTTAGTAAACAGTGAAGCTTTCTTT
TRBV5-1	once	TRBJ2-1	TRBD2	CASSLLAGASNEQFF	TGCGCCAGCAGCCTACTAGCGGGAGCGTCCAATGAGCAGTTCTTC